This T cell receptor beta chain was sequenced in a study of Ad26.COV2.S vaccination and SARS-CoV-2 variants. TCRdb's copy holds only in-frame clones and misses some; the assay was immunoSEQ multiplex PCR. The data contain about 87,000 clones, approximately 86% of them singletons. With 2 bases clipped from V and 3 bases from J, the junction kept 5 bases outside the gene matches. The CDR3 has 16 amino acids. Germline lookup yields CDR1 MNHEY and CDR2 SMNVEV (reference sequence). Notes on this clone: The antigen is not known.

Overall study results and limits: Vaccine recipients and placebo recipients showed similar non-spike TCR breadth.

The rearrangement links TRBV27 to TRBJ2-3; 10 nucleotides align to TRBD2. The receptor was isolated from a human donor who had recovered from COVID-19. Sequenced material: peripheral blood, taken after recovery from COVID-19. CDR3 residues: CASSLRSSGRTDTQYF. The CDR3 coding sequence is TGTGCCAGCAGTTTAAGGTCTAGCGGGAGAACAGATACGCAGTATTTT.